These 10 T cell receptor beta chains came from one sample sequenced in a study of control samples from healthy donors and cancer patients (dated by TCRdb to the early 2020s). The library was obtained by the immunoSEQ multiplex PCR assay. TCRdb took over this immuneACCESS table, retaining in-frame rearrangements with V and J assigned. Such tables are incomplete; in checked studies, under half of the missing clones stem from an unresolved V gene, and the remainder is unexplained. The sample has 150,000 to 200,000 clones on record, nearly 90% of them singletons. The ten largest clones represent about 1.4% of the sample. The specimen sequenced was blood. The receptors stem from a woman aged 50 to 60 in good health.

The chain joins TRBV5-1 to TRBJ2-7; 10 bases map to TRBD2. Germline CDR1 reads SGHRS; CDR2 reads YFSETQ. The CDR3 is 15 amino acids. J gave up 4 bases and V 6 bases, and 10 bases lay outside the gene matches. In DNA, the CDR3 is TGCGCCAGCACTAGCGGGGGCACTTCAACGTACGAGCAGTACTTC. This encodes CASTSGGTSTYEQYF.

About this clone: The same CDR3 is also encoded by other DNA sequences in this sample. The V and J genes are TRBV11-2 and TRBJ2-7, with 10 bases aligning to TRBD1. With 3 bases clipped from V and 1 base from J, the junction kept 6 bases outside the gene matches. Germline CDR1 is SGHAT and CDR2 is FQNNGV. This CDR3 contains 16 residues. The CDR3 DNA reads TGTGCCAGCAGCTTCCCTGGGACAGGGGCGTCCTACGAGCAGTACTTC. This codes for CASSFPGTGASYEQYF. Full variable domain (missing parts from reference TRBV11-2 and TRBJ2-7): EAGVAQSPRYKIIEKRQSVAFWCNPISGHATLYWYQQILGQGPKLLIQFQNNGVVDDSQLPKDRFSAERLKGVDSTLKIQPAKLEDSAVYLCASSFPGTGASYEQYFGPGTRLTVT.

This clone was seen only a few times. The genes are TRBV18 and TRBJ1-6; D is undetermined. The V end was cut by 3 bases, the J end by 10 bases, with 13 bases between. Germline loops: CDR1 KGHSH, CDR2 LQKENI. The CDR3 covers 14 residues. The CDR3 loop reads CASSPQKDLSPLHF. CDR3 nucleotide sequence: TGTGCCAGCTCACCTCAGAAGGATTTATCACCCCTCCACTTT.

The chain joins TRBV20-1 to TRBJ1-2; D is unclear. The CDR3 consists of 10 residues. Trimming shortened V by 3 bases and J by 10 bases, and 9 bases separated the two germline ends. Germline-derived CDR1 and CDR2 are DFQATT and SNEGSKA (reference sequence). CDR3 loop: CSASGDVYTF. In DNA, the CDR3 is TGCAGTGCTAGTGGGGATGTCTACACCTTC.

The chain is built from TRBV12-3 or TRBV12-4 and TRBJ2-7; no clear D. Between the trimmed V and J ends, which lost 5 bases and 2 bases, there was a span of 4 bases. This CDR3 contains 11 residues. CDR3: CASSVAYEQYF. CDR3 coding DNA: TGTGCCAGCAGTGTCGCCTACGAGCAGTACTTC.

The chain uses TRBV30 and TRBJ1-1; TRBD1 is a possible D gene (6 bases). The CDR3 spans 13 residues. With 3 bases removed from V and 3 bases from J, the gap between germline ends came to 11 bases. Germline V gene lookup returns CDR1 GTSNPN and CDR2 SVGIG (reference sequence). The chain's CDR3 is CAWSEGGHTEAFF. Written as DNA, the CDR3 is TGTGCCTGGAGCGAAGGGGGGCACACTGAAGCTTTCTTT.

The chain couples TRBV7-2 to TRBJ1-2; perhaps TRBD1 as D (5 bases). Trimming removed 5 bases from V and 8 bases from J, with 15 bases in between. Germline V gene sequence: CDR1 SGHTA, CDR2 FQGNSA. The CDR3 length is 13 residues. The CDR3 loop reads CASSIGGAGGYTF. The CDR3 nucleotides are TGTGCCAGCAGCATCGGCGGGGCTGGAGGCTACACCTTC.

The CDR3 nucleotides read TGTGCCAGCAGGGGGATCACAGGCATCTATGGCTACACCTTC. Residues: CASRGITGIYGYTF. This sequence joins TRBV27 and TRBJ1-2; TRBD1 is a possible D gene (5 bases). CDR1 MNHEY and CDR2 SMNVEV come from the germline V gene (reference sequence). Trimming took off 6 bases at V and 4 bases at J, with 15 bases between the two ends. The CDR3 totals 14 residues.

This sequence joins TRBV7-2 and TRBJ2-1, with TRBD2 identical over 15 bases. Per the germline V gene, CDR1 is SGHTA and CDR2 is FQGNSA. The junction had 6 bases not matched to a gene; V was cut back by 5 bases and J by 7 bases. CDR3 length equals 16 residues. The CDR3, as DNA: TGTGCCAGCAGCACGGGACTAGCGGGGGGAACTAATGAGCAGTTCTTC. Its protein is CASSTGLAGGTNEQFF.

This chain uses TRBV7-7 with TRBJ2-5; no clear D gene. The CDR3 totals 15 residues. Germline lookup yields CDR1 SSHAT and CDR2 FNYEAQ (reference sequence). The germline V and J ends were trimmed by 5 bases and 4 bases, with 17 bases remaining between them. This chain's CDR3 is CASSPGMGSGETQYF. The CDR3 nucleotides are TGTGCCAGCAGCCCGGGCATGGGTTCGGGAGAGACCCAGTACTTC. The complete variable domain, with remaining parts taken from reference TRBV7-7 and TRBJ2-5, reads GAGVSQSPRYKVTKRGQDVTLRCDPISSHATLYWYQQALGQGPEFLTYFNYEAQPDKSGLPSDRFSAERPEGSISTLTIQRTEQRDSAMYRCASSPGMGSGETQYFGPGTRLLVL.